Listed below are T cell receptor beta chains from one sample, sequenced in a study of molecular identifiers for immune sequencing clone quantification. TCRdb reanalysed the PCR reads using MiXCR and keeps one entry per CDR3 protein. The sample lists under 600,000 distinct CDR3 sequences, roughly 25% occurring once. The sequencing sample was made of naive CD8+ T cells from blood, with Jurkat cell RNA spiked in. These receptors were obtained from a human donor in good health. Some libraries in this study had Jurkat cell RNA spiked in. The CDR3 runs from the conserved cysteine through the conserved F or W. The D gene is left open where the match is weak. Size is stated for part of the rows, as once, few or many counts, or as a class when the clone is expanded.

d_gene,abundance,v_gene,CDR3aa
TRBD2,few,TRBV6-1,CASKLAALLHNEQFF
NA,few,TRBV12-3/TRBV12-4,CASSAHFGIHSYEQYF
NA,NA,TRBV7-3,CASSESEKLFF
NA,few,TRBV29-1,CSASADLYNEQFF
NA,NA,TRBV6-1,CASSDWGEGEAFF
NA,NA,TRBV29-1,CSVEDLDPREVNDYTF
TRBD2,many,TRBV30,CAWQPPAGNSYEQYF
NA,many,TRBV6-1,CASRPSLGTLEAFF
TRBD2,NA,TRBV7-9,CASSLVGTSVQETQYF
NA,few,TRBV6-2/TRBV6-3,CASSPGSREYGNQPQHF
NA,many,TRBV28,CASTEGLPLGGEQYF
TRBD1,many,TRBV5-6,CASSHGVQGPMEPQHF
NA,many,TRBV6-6,CASSSRGDNEQYF
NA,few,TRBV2,CASNKGREPEAFF
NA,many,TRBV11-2,CASSLEAFYEQYF
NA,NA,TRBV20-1,CSARGPLDPERFF
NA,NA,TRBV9,CASSGSGVEQYF
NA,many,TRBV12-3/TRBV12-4,CASTPISPGANVLTF
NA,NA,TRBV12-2,CASRRRDGVTDTQYF
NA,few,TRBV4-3,CASSQDPPRTPYTEAFF
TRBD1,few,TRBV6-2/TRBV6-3,CASSYPRQGSGANVLTF
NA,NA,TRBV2,CASSVGVWSSGNAIHF
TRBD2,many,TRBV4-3,CASSPGTRTYEQYF
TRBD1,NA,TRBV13,CASSLLTGTDTEAFF
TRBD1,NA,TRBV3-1,CASSQQADGQVSETQYF
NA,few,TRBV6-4,CASSVDTRTDTQYF
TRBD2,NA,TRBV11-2,CASSGLGREGYSTDTQFF
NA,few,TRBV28,CASSLSKANIGEAFF
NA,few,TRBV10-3,CAISPNTGELFF
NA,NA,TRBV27,CASSLTARDKNGYTF
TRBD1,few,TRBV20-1,CSAAGQGVEKLFF
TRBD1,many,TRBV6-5,CASIRQGVNQPQHF
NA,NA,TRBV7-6,CASSLVAGTGTEAFF
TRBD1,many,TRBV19,CASLRGPGNQPQHF
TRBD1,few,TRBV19,CASSEGQGAYSPLHF
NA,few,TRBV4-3,CASSQDLNVGVSGNTIYF
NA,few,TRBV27,CASSLISMAGAGEQYF
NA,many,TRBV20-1,CKAGTLSYEQYF
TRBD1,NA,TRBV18,CASSPLSGGTYEQYF
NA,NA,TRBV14,CASSQERPTVNEQYF
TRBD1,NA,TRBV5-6,CASSSGTGAYGYTF
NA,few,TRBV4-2,CASSQGQGQLSGANVLTF
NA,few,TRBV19,CASKISTRTMNTEAFF
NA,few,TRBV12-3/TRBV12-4,CASSPEGNTEAFF
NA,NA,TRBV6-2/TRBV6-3,CASSYSALSPYEQYF
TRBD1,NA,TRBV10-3,CAISESTGTETQYF